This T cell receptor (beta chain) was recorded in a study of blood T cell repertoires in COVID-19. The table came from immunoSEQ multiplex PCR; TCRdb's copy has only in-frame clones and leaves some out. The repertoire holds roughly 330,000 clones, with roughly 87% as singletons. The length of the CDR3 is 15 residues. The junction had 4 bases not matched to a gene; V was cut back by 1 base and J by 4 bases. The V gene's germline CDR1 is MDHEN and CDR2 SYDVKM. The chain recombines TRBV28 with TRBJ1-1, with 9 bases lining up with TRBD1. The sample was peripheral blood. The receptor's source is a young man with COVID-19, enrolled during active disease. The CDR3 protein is CASSLSGQGSTEAFF. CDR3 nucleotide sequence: TGTGCCAGCAGTTTATCTGGACAGGGGTCCACTGAAGCTTTCTTT.